This T cell receptor beta chain originates from a study of blood T cell repertoires in COVID-19. Turning to the study itself: Samples of COVID-19 (acute and convalescent) were obtained from the United States, Italy and Spain. PBMCs, B-cell-depleted T cells, or T cells were the source of the cDNA or gDNA that made up the material.

Germline-derived CDR1 and CDR2 are SGHAT and FQDESV (reference sequence). Trimming took off 3 bases at V and 1 base at J, with 9 bases between the two ends. The CDR3 sequence is 14 residues long. Original processing methods: For nucleated cells, counts were estimated from reference gene primer amplification. Here immunoSEQ multiplex PCR was the method, and the copy in TCRdb shows in-frame clones only, minus some. The DNA was the basis for D and trimming; V, J and clone size are from that table. The table includes around 12,000 clones, around 90% detected once. The material sequenced was peripheral blood. This chain links TRBV11-1 with TRBJ1-1; a possible D gene is TRBD1 (5 bases). The clonotype originates from a woman in her sixties with active COVID-19. For the CDR3, the DNA is TGTGCCAGCAGCTTGACAGATAAGAACACTGAAGCTTTCTTT. Residues: CASSLTDKNTEAFF.